The 10 T cell receptor beta chains below were found in one sample sequenced in a study of shared T cell receptors in the human thymus (dated by TCRdb to the early 2020s). Libraries were built with the immunoSEQ multiplex PCR assay. TCRdb took over this immuneACCESS table, retaining in-frame rearrangements with V and J assigned. Such tables are incomplete; in checked studies, under half of the missing clones stem from an unresolved V gene, and the remainder is unexplained. This sample comprises more than 550,000 clones, approximately 85% of them detected only once. The top ten hold approximately 0.01% of the sample. These data were likewise used in another study, on human thymus T cells.

Sequencing was performed on thymocytes. The origin of the receptors is a girl under two years old with a congenital heart defect. Donor details come from another sample of the same person, matched by shared clones.

The V gene is TRBV2, the J gene TRBJ1-1; D not certain. The length of the CDR3 is 13 residues. V lost 0 bases and J 10 bases, leaving 12 bases between the germline ends. Germline CDR1 and CDR2: SNHLY and FYNNEI. CDR3 amino acids: CASSEAGMAGAFF. CDR3 in DNA: TGTGCCAGCAGTGAAGCCGGTATGGCAGGAGCTTTCTTT. The entire variable domain, with the rest obtained from reference TRBV2 and TRBJ1-1, is as follows: EPEVTQTPSHQVTQMGQEVILRCVPISNHLYFYWYRQILGQKVEFLVSFYNNEISEKSEIFDDQFSVERPDGSNFTLKIRSTKLEDSAMYFCASSEAGMAGAFFGQGTRLTVV.

This chain links TRBV5-6 with TRBJ2-5, with 14 bases fitting TRBD2. The CDR3 has 18 amino acids. The junction had 9 bases not matched to a gene; V was cut back by 3 bases and J by 2 bases. Germline CDR1 is SGHDT and CDR2 is YYEEEE. The CDR3 spells CASSSSLGLAGVQETQYF. In DNA, the CDR3 is TGTGCCAGCAGCTCGTCCTTGGGACTAGCGGGGGTACAAGAGACCCAGTACTTC.

This chain uses TRBV4-1 with TRBJ2-1, with D possibly matching TRBD2 (6 bases). In germline, CDR1 is MGHRA, CDR2 YSYEKL. The CDR3 is 17 residues long. V lost 1 base to trimming and J lost 4 bases, with 17 bases between them. Written as DNA, the CDR3 is TGCGCCAGCAGCCAAGGGGCGGGACGGGGGTTATACAATGAGCAGTTCTTC. Translation gives CASSQGAGRGLYNEQFF.

V usage is TRBV25-1 and J usage is TRBJ2-1, with 14 positions matching TRBD2. CDR1 MGHDK and CDR2 SYGVNS come from the germline V gene. This CDR3 is 15 amino acids long. With 5 bases clipped from V and 8 bases from J, the junction kept 5 bases outside the gene matches. This CDR3 is CASSQTSGGAHEQFF. For the CDR3, the DNA is TGTGCCAGCAGTCAGACTAGCGGGGGGGCCCATGAGCAGTTCTTC.

This chain joins TRBV6-5 and TRBJ2-1; D unresolved. The CDR3 is 14 residues long. The V end lost 2 bases, the J end lost 5 bases, and 10 bases lay between the germline ends. From germline, CDR1 is MNHEY and CDR2 SVGAGI. The CDR3 DNA reads as TGTGCCAGCAGTTACAGAGACATCCACAATGAGCAGTTCTTC. Protein sequence: CASSYRDIHNEQFF.

Here the CDR3 reads CASSLVGFYGYTF. CDR3 bases: TGCGCCAGCAGCTTGGTCGGGTTCTATGGCTACACCTTC. This chain joins TRBV5-1 and TRBJ1-2; D remains ambiguous. Germline CDR1 reads SGHRS; CDR2 reads YFSETQ. The CDR3 spans 13 residues. Trimming took 0 bases from V and 4 from J, leaving 7 bases between them.

J is TRBJ1-5 and V is TRBV27, with 10 bases identical to TRBD1. CDR1 MNHEY and CDR2 SMNVEV come from the germline V gene (reference sequence). The CDR3 consists of 16 residues. J lost 6 bases, V lost 4 bases, and 9 bases had no gene match. The CDR3 DNA reads TGTGCCAGCAGTTCGACAGGGGGCGCGGTCGGTCAGCCCCAGCATTTT. Translating gives CASSSTGGAVGQPQHF.

The V call is TRBV28, the J call TRBJ1-2; perhaps TRBD1 as D (6 bases). V lost 5 bases, J lost 5 bases, and 24 bases lay in between. CDR3 length: 17 amino acids. Germline loops: CDR1 MDHEN, CDR2 SYDVKM. The chain's CDR3 is CASSLTHGRQGLYGYTF. Written as DNA, the CDR3 is TGTGCCAGCAGTCTAACCCATGGACGCCAGGGGCTTTATGGCTACACCTTC.

The chain has TRBV4-3 and TRBJ1-5; D may be TRBD1 (5 bases). With 3 bases removed from V and 5 bases from J, the gap between germline ends came to 11 bases. This CDR3 contains 14 residues. Germline V gene lookup returns CDR1 LGHNA and CDR2 YSLEER. The CDR3 is CASSQGVADQPQHF. As DNA, the CDR3 is TGCGCCAGCAGCCAGGGGGTAGCGGATCAGCCCCAGCATTTT.

The rearrangement uses TRBV2 and TRBJ1-2; D might be TRBD1 (5 bases). Germline-derived CDR1 and CDR2 are SNHLY and FYNNEI. The germline V and J ends were trimmed by 9 bases and 6 bases, with 17 bases remaining between them. This CDR3 comprises 13 residues. The chain's CDR3 is CASWVRGGDGYTF. DNA of the CDR3: TGTGCCAGTTGGGTCCGGGGGGGGGATGGCTACACCTTC.